Below, 7 T cell receptor beta chains from the same sample are listed, as sequenced in a study of CD8 T cells in ankylosing spondylitis. General study results and limits: Roughly eight highly homologous variants made up a TCR beta motif that seemed to typify ankylosing spondylitis blood.

TCRdb independently ran MiXCR on the 5' RACE reads; one entry per CDR3 protein. This table has 470,000 or so distinct CDR3 sequences, 25% to 30% appearing once. For these TCRs, the target antigens are not known. Sample: blood, either unsorted or a sorted T cell fraction (not recorded which). Receptors originate from a male donor with ankylosing spondylitis.

The table lists this clonotype with a few counts. The genes are TRBV11-2 and TRBJ2-7; 12 bases are shared with TRBD2. This CDR3 comprises 15 residues. Per germline, CDR1 SGHAT and CDR2 FQNNGV. V lost 4 bases and J lost 4; bases outside the gene matches: 5. The CDR3 loop reads CASSSGLAGRYEQYV. CDR3 DNA sequence: TGTGCCAGCAGCTCTGGACTAGCGGGGCGGTACGAGCAGTACGTC.

This chain uses TRBV7-8 with TRBJ2-1; D perhaps matches TRBD2 (5 bases). The germline gives CDR1 SGHVS, CDR2 FQNEAQ. Between the trimmed V and J ends, which lost 5 bases and 0 bases, there was a span of 14 bases. CDR3 length equals 16 residues. As DNA, the CDR3 is TGTGCCAGCAGCGTCCAAGCGGAAAGCTCCTACAATGAGCAGTTCTTC. Translating it yields CASSVQAESSYNEQFF. The complete variable domain, with remaining parts taken from reference TRBV7-8 and TRBJ2-1, reads GAGVSQSPRYKVAKRGQDVALRCDPISGHVSLFWYQQALGQGPEFLTYFQNEAQLDKSGLPSDRFFAERPEGSVSTLKIQRTQQEDSAVYLCASSVQAESSYNEQFFGPGTRLTVL.

V and J are TRBV11-2 and TRBJ2-3; the match to TRBD1 covers 8 bases. V lost 6 bases to trimming and J lost 8 bases; unmatched junction nucleotides: 7. Germline values: CDR1 SGHAT, CDR2 FQNNGV. The length of the CDR3 is 13 residues. As DNA, the CDR3 is TGTGCCAGCAGTTCGGACAGGGCCGGTACGCAGTATTTT. Its translation is CASSSDRAGTQYF.

This clonotype was recorded once. The genes are TRBV19 and TRBJ2-3; D gene unclear. The V gene's germline CDR1 is LNHDA and CDR2 SQIVND (reference sequence). The V end was cut by 7 bases, the J end by 5 bases, with 13 bases between. The CDR3 covers 13 residues. The CDR3 DNA follows: TGTGCCAGTAATGGCGGCGTGATAGATACGCAGTATTTT. Amino acid sequence: CASNGGVIDTQYF.

This chain connects TRBV20-1 to TRBJ2-1, with 9 positions matching TRBD2. Germline V gene data show CDR1 as DFQATT and CDR2 as SNEGSKA (reference sequence). The CDR3 sequence is 14 residues long. The V segment lost 0 bases and the J segment 8 bases; nucleotides outside the gene matches: 5. Here the CDR3 DNA reads TGCAGTGCTAGAGATGGCGGGAGGGGTGATGAGCAGTTCTTC. This encodes CSARDGGRGDEQFF.

This clonotype was detected once. The rearrangement uses TRBV24-1 and TRBJ2-1, with D unresolved. The CDR3 consists of 14 residues. Trimming stripped 1 base from V and 7 bases from J, with 10 bases between. Germline CDR1 KGHDR, CDR2 SFDVKD. CDR3 nucleotide sequence: TGTGCCACCAGTGATTTATACCCTCGGAATGAGCAGTTCTTC. Amino acid sequence: CATSDLYPRNEQFF.

The chain has TRBV12-3 or TRBV12-4 and TRBJ2-2, with TRBD1 identical over 9 bases. The CDR3 is 16 residues long. With V trimmed by 5 bases and J by 2 bases, 6 bases remained unmatched. CDR3 nucleotide sequence: TGTGCCAGCAGTCGTCGGACAGGGGTTAACACCGGGGAGCTGTTTTTT. Translation gives CASSRRTGVNTGELFF.